The TCR beta chain under discussion was sequenced for a study of blood T cell repertoires in COVID-19. The table came from immunoSEQ multiplex PCR; TCRdb's copy has only in-frame clones and leaves some out. Here the sample spans 150,000 or so clones, about 88% being singletons. V lost 2 bases and J lost 0; bases outside the gene matches: 10. The CDR3 length is 19 residues. Germline loops: CDR1 LGHDT, CDR2 YNNKEL (reference sequence). This clone appeared a single time. The chain couples TRBV3-1 (or the pseudogene TRBV3-2) to TRBJ2-1, with 10 bases aligning to TRBD2. The clonotype comes from a man aged 55 to 69 with active or convalescent COVID-19. Specimen: peripheral blood. The CDR3 DNA follows: TGTGCCAGCAGCCAAAACTTCCTGGGACTAGCGAGCTCCTACAATGAGCAGTTCTTC. Translation gives CASSQNFLGLASSYNEQFF.